The following is a T cell receptor (beta chain) sequence with its context. Its antigen is unknown. PCR was performed a second time for about 7 to 11 cycles using a sample-barcoded 5' primer and a J-beta primer mix. Via MiXCR, TCRdb re-called the 5' RACE reads, giving one row per CDR3 protein. Of about 690,000 distinct CDR3 sequences detected, 40% to 50% appear once; the ten largest clones hold 30%. Peripheral blood from each donor was collected in a volume of 8 to 10 milliliters. The ends lost 7 bases at V and 7 bases at J; junction bases unmatched: 15. The CDR3 runs 16 residues. This entry comes from a study of blood T cells in healthy people across ages. Study-wide results and limits: Long-lived donors had more naive CD4+ cells and higher diversity than aged donors.

The chain uses TRBV12-3 or TRBV12-4 and TRBJ2-7; 11 nucleotides agree with TRBD2. The sample comprised blood. This TCR derives from an elderly man in good health. CDR3 protein: CASNRLSGGAYNEQYF. The CDR3 coding sequence is TGTGCCAGCAACCGACTTAGCGGGGGGGCCTACAATGAGCAGTACTTC.